The 2 T cell receptor beta chains below come from one sample, sequenced in a study of CD8 T cells in ankylosing spondylitis. Regarding the study as a whole: Blood from ankylosing spondylitis patients appeared to carry a characteristic roughly eight-variant TCR beta motif.

Their target antigens are unknown. TCRdb re-analysed the 5' RACE reads in MiXCR, keeping a single row per CDR3 protein. The sample comprises hundreds of thousands of distinct CDR3 sequences, roughly 12% of which are singletons, and about 0.5% rests with the top ten. Sequencing was carried out using blood, either unsorted or a sorted T cell fraction (not recorded which). Every receptor here comes from a male donor with ankylosing spondylitis.

This clonotype was detected only a few times. The rearrangement links TRBV25-1 to TRBJ2-1; TRBD2 agrees at 8 bases. CDR1 is MGHDK, CDR2 SYGVNS, per germline. V trimming: 6 bases; J trimming: 3 bases; junction bases outside the gene matches: 10. The CDR3 runs 16 residues. CDR3 in DNA: TGTGCCAGCAGCCCCACTAGCGGAGAATTCTACAATGAGCAGTTCTTC. Amino acids: CASSPTSGEFYNEQFF.

This clonotype was seen ten or more times. The chain carries TRBV29-1 and TRBJ2-1; 7 bases align to TRBD1. Trimming removed 2 bases from V and 3 bases from J; junction bases left unmatched: 7. Germline CDR1 is SQVTM and CDR2 is ANQGSEA. The CDR3 spans 15 residues. DNA of the CDR3: TGCAGCGTTGAACCACCGGGACAGTTCTACAATGAGCAGTTCTTC. Amino acid sequence: CSVEPPGQFYNEQFF.